One sample yielded the 10 T cell receptor beta chains listed below, sequenced in a study of breast tumors, draining lymph nodes, adjacent tissues. TCRdb called the multiplex PCR reads again in MiXCR, with one record for every CDR3 protein. The profile shows about 270,000 distinct CDR3 sequences, more than 30% of them singletons. Breast cancer patients provided tissue from their axillary draining lymph nodes. The sequencing sample was made of axillary lymph node tissue. These receptor sequences come from a female donor with breast cancer. Some clones in this sample may be carry-over from other donors' samples.

To note about this clonotype: The junction differs from germline at one of its ends, possibly a read error. The chain combines TRBV7-8 with TRBJ1-5, with TRBD1 matching over 10 bases. This CDR3 has 16 amino acids. CDR1 is SGHVS and CDR2 is FQNEAQ in the germline V gene. The CDR3 is CAGSLAIGTGAQPQHF. CDR3 sequence (DNA): TGTGCCGGCAGTTTAGCGATCGGGACAGGGGCTCAGCCCCAGCATTTT. Based on the CDR3 plus reference TRBV7-8 and TRBJ1-5, the full variable domain is GAGVSQSPRYKVAKRGQDVALRCDPISGHVSLFWYQQALGQGPEFLTYFQNEAQLDKSGLPSDRFFAERPEGSVSTLKIQRTQQEDSAVYLCAGSLAIGTGAQPQHFGDGTRLSIL.

This clonotype was observed at least ten times. V and J are TRBV7-8 and TRBJ2-7, with D uncertain. Trimming removed 6 bases from V and 0 bases from J, with 15 bases in between. Germline CDR1 SGHVS, CDR2 FQNEAQ. CDR3 length: 15 amino acids. The CDR3 protein is CASSLADATSYEQYF. The CDR3 nucleotides are TGTGCCAGCAGTCTCGCGGACGCCACCTCCTACGAGCAGTACTTC.

The DNA for the CDR3 is TGTGCCAGCAGCCACAGACAGAGGACTAATGAAAAACTGTTTTTT. Translating gives CASSHRQRTNEKLFF. The V call is TRBV2, the J call TRBJ1-4; possibly TRBD1 for D (5 bases). The CDR3 runs 15 residues. Per germline, CDR1 SNHLY and CDR2 FYNNEI. V was shortened by 6 bases and J by 2 bases, with 13 bases between the two germline ends.

In its sample, this clonotype was seen a few times. This sequence joins TRBV27 and TRBJ2-2; TRBD1 might be the D (7 bases). The V end lost 6 bases, the J end lost 0 bases, and 11 bases lay between the germline ends. CDR1 and CDR2 from the germline V gene are MNHEY and SMNVEV (reference sequence). The CDR3 extends over 15 amino acids. The CDR3 DNA sequence: TGTGCCAGCAGCCGCGGGACAGCGAACACCGGGGAGCTGTTTTTT. Protein product: CASSRGTANTGELFF.

The chain carries TRBV7-8 and TRBJ2-4, with TRBD1 matching 11 bases. The CDR3 runs to 20 residues. The ends lost 5 bases at V and 2 bases at J; junction bases unmatched: 17. CDR1 SGHVS and CDR2 FQNEAQ come from the germline V gene. The CDR3 sequence: CASSPRTGGGVLGTKNIQYF. The CDR3 DNA follows: TGTGCCAGCAGCCCCAGGACAGGGGGCGGCGTGTTGGGGACCAAAAACATTCAGTACTTC.

A word on this clonotype: It may be a read error: a sequence one base away is much more abundant. The chain combines TRBV7-2 with TRBJ2-3, with 14 bases matching TRBD2. This CDR3 comprises 14 residues. Germline-derived CDR1 and CDR2 are SGHTA and FQGNSA. J gave up 8 bases and V 3 bases, and 1 base lay outside the gene matches. CDR3 loop: CASSFGLAGGTQYF. The CDR3 DNA reads TGTGCCAGCAGCTTCGGACTAGCGGGAGGTACGCAGTATTTT.

This sequence joins TRBV2 and TRBJ2-1, with D possibly being TRBD1 (5 bases). Germline CDR1 and CDR2: SNHLY and FYNNEI. Trimming shortened V by 8 bases and J by 2 bases, and 16 bases separated the two germline ends. CDR3 length equals 15 residues. The CDR3 region is CASLRQGLAYNEQFF. The CDR3 DNA reads as TGTGCCAGCCTAAGGCAGGGTTTGGCCTACAATGAGCAGTTCTTC. Complete variable domain (other parts from reference TRBV2 and TRBJ2-1): EPEVTQTPSHQVTQMGQEVILRCVPISNHLYFYWYRQILGQKVEFLVSFYNNEISEKSEIFDDQFSVERPDGSNFTLKIRSTKLEDSAMYFCASLRQGLAYNEQFFGPGTRLTVL.

A note on this clonotype: A much larger clone differs by one base, so this may be a read error. This chain uses TRBV20-1 with TRBJ2-3; D is unresolved. CDR1 is DFQATT, CDR2 SNEGSKA, per germline (reference sequence). This CDR3 has 13 residues. The V gene lost 0 bases and the J gene lost 6 bases, with 10 bases spanning the gap. CDR3 in amino acids: CSARDLPRDTQYF. The CDR3 nucleotides are TGCAGTGCTAGAGATCTTCCAAGGGATACGCAGTATTTT.

Of note for this clonotype: A much more abundant neighbour one base away suggests this may be a read error. The rearrangement joins TRBV7-9 to TRBJ2-5, with D perhaps matching TRBD1 or TRBD2 (5 bases each). The germline gives CDR1 SEHNR, CDR2 FQNEAQ (reference sequence). The CDR3 loop spans 15 amino acids. CDR3 sequence reads: CASSDQGDPQETQHF. As DNA, the CDR3 is TGTGCCAGCAGCGACCAGGGAGATCCCCAAGAGACCCAGCACTTC.

A word on this clonotype: Given the absence of the conserved phenylalanine or tryptophan at the CDR3 end, a read error is likely. The V gene is TRBV7-9, the J gene TRBJ1-2, with TRBD1 identical over 7 bases. The V gene end was trimmed by 5 bases and the J gene end by 6 bases; junction bases not matched to a gene: 9. The CDR3 has 14 amino acids. Germline V lookup: CDR1 SEHNR, CDR2 FQNEAQ (reference sequence). The CDR3 is CASSQTDRRDGYTS. The CDR3 nucleotides are TGTGCCAGCAGCCAAACGGACAGGAGGGATGGCTACACCTCC.